This entry is about one T cell receptor (beta chain). By how much of the sample it makes up, this clone is medium-sized (0.01 to 0.1%). The specificity of this receptor is unknown. The CDR3 is cut off 3 residues early in the read; its end comes from the germline J gene. The germline ends are 16 bases apart after V is trimmed by 7 bases and J by 3 bases. From cysteine to phenylalanine, the CDR3 is 15 amino acids long. The CDR3 was read in part: 36 bases, with the frame set at base 1. Taken from the germline V gene, the CDR1 and CDR2 loops are SGHAT and FQNNGV. Diagnosis of CVID followed standard criteria, namely serum IgG, IgA and/or IgM below the normal range together with specific antibody deficiency. A total of about 44 subjects (approximately 15 female and around 30 male; age range roughly 8 to 70 years, mean age around 40) were included in the CVID group. Both CVID patients and healthy controls were predominantly of Caucasian heritage. At the time of study participation, every CVID subject had been on replacement immunoglobulin therapy for one year or longer. When blood was collected, none of the CVID subjects were ill or on immunomodulatory or immunosuppressive medication. Heparinized peripheral whole blood samples of roughly 5 to 8.5 ml were obtained from each donor. Genomic DNA from adults with common variable immune deficiency (CVID) and from healthy adult controls was used for sequencing of TCRbeta CDR3 repertoires. Diluted blood was density-centrifuged over Hypaque 1077 or Ficoll-Paque to isolate peripheral blood mononuclear cells. Genomic DNA was obtained from unsorted mononuclear cells through either Qiagen column purification or a centrifugation-based method.

The data are from a study of T cell clonality in common variable immunodeficiency (dated by TCRdb to 2013 to 2016). On the study overall, not on this receptor specifically: Compared with healthy controls, CVID subjects showed increased TCRbeta clonality (t-test p = 0.018), a feature most characteristic of about a third of subjects. CVID subjects shared fewer TCRbeta clones with each other than healthy controls did (p < 0.0001). The authors noted that sequencing repertoires of T cell subpopulations would be needed to clarify what caused the increased clonality in CVID. CVID TCRbeta sequences were reported to have fewer deletions and N-nucleotide insertions and to lack highly modified clones with 13 or more V deletions. Although equal DNA input was used, an average of roughly 80,000 unique sequences per sample was obtained for controls, compared with some 34,000 for CVID samples. Correlations between repertoire features and clinical complications were limited by patient heterogeneity within the CVID cohort.

For sequencing, equivalent amounts of genomic DNA were input from CVID and control samples. For every sample, a 60 bp segment covering the rearranged TCRbeta CDR3 region was amplified and then sequenced. The immunoSEQ assay, a bias-corrected multiplex PCR combined with high-throughput sequencing, was used for TCRbeta amplification. The authors processed their data as follows. Each unique nucleotide sequence was treated as a clone and annotated with V, D and J genes, copy number and frequency. Sequences were labeled productive if in frame, and non-productive if out of frame or containing stop codons. As previously described, clonality was computed from Shannon's entropy. The predicted amino acid sequences of productive clones were used to derive the mean CDR3 Kyte-Doolittle hydropathy. Hierarchical clustering of scaled V gene usage was performed with the R hclust function using Manhattan distance and complete linkage. Sharing of clones by CDR3 amino acid sequence was evaluated by resampling 12 repertoires per group over 100 rounds. The repertoires were searched for around 65 published EBV-specific and some 250 published CMV-specific TCRbeta sequences. After a couple of CVID samples that produced fewer than 10,000 sequences were dropped from the analysis, 42 CVID repertoires remained. In TCRdb, the immuneACCESS table is reduced to in-frame sequences with V and J assigned. These tables do not hold every clone; where another copy was compared, an unresolved V gene accounts for under half, and the others remain unexplained. V and J calls and clone size are given by that table; D and trimming were obtained from the DNA. This sample was tabulated with tens of thousands of clones, among which there are no singletons. About 30% of the sample comes from the top ten.

The sequencing input was peripheral blood mononuclear cells. The TCR comes from a human donor with common variable immunodeficiency. The chain links TRBV11-2 with TRBJ2-1, and the D gene may be TRBD2, 5 bases matching. Here the CDR3 is given as CASIGGFGDYNEQFF. The covered CDR3 bases are TGTGCCAGCATCGGAGGTTTCGGGGACTACAATGAG.